This T cell receptor beta chain was recovered during a study of vaccination and CD4 T cells after COVID-19. Study-wide background: Overlapping spike peptides served as the stimulus for the cells. These peptides came from SARS-CoV-2 and from the common cold coronaviruses HCoV-NL63, HCoV-OC43 and HCoV-229E.

As to this clonotype: Its antigen is unknown.

In germline, CDR1 is MDHEN, CDR2 SYDVKM. The CDR3 runs to 19 residues. Unmatched junction bases numbered 13, after V lost 4 bases and J lost 0 bases. The treatment here: approximately nine-day PBMC culture with coronavirus spike peptide pools or control peptides (ViraFEST assay). General study findings and limits: In median terms, SARS-CoV-2-reactive clonotypes went from approximately 21 to 40, a nonsignificant rise.

The Oncomine TCR Beta short-read assay was applied to DNA of cultured CD4+ T cells. Genomic DNA from cultured CD4+ T cells was extracted. MiXCR, applied by TCRdb to the PCR reads, yields one record per CDR3 protein. The sample lists 13,000 or so distinct CDR3 sequences, under 55% occurring once. The source of this sequence is a human donor who had recovered from COVID-19. Material: CD4+ T cells from blood, cultured in vitro, obtained after SARS-CoV-2 vaccination. This chain uses TRBV28 with TRBJ2-7, with 12 bases lining up with TRBD2. CDR3 nucleotides: TGTGCCAGCAGTTCGGGGACTAGCGGGTCGTACGTCTTCTCCTACGAGCAGTACTTC. This sequence encodes CASSSGTSGSYVFSYEQYF.